This T cell receptor beta chain was observed in a study of CD8+ T cells in alopecia areata. Sample treatment: oral pan-JAK inhibitor, 5-10 mg twice daily. Trimming cost V 4 bases and J 5 bases; bases outside gene matches: 3. This CDR3 spans 13 amino acids. Germline loops: CDR1 SEHNR, CDR2 FQNEAQ (reference sequence). Study-wide findings and caveats: The link between baseline CD8+ expansion and response remains uncertain with one nonresponder.

Extraction of RNA preceded its reverse transcription into cDNA, which served as the sequencing template. Assay: immunoSEQ multiplex PCR; the TCRdb copy retains only in-frame clones and omits some. The table has 80,000 or so clones, around 66% seen once. As regards this clone: What it binds is unknown.

This specimen consisted of CD8+ T cells sorted from blood, obtained at week 24, from a patient treated with tofacitinib. The rearrangement links TRBV7-9 to TRBJ1-1, with 8 bases lining up with TRBD1. The sequence derives from a human donor with alopecia areata. The CDR3 region has the DNA TGTGCCAGCAGCTCAGACAGGGGAACTGAAGCTTTCTTT. It encodes CASSSDRGTEAFF.